The 12 T cell receptor beta chains presented below share a single source sample, sequenced in a study of T cell changes during pregnancy in multiple sclerosis. The method was immunoSEQ multiplex PCR; TCRdb's version includes in-frame clones alone and lacks a portion of them. The repertoire has 40,000 to 55,000 clones, 80% to 90% of them found once; the top ten carry over 1%. The sample was CD4+ T cells from peripheral blood mononuclear cells, taken after pregnancy. The receptor set was obtained from a female donor with multiple sclerosis, enrolled in a pregnancy study.

The chain has TRBV2 and TRBJ1-2; a weak D match, TRBD1 (5 bases). CDR1 SNHLY and CDR2 FYNNEI come from the germline V gene. V was cut by 6 bases and J by 5 bases, with 13 bases left in between. This CDR3 has 13 residues. CDR3 DNA: TGTGCCAGCAGGGGGGGACGGGGATATGGCTACACCTTC. The encoded protein is CASRGGRGYGYTF. Variable domain in full (rest from reference TRBV2 and TRBJ1-2): EPEVTQTPSHQVTQMGQEVILRCVPISNHLYFYWYRQILGQKVEFLVSFYNNEISEKSEIFDDQFSVERPDGSNFTLKIRSTKLEDSAMYFCASRGGRGYGYTFGSGTRLTVV.

The chain joins TRBV9 to TRBJ1-3; maybe TRBD1 (5 bases). Germline CDR1 is SGDLS and CDR2 is YYNGEE. Trimming left V 3 bases short and J 6 bases short, with 22 bases between. The CDR3 consists of 17 residues. The CDR3 loop reads CASSGPGDLRIQNTIYF. CDR3 bases: TGTGCCAGCAGCGGACCGGGGGATTTGCGGATTCAAAACACCATATATTTT. Full variable domain (remainder filled in from reference TRBV9 and TRBJ1-3): DSGVTQTPKHLITATGQRVTLRCSPRSGDLSVYWYQQSLDQGLQFLIQYYNGEERAKGNILERFSAQQFPDLHSELNLSSLELGDSALYFCASSGPGDLRIQNTIYFGEGSWLTVV.

The V and J genes are TRBV28 and TRBJ2-2; D is uncertain. There are 14 residues in the CDR3. Germline CDR1 and CDR2: MDHEN and SYDVKM. Between the trimmed V and J ends, which lost 5 bases and 2 bases, there was a span of 9 bases. CDR3 region: CASSLPVNTGELFF. In DNA, the CDR3 is TGTGCCAGCAGTCTACCCGTAAACACCGGGGAGCTGTTTTTT.

The J gene is TRBJ2-1, the V gene TRBV30, with 11 bases identical to TRBD2. From germline, CDR1 is GTSNPN and CDR2 SVGIG (reference sequence). V gave up 0 bases and J gave up 7 bases; unmatched junction bases: 14. This CDR3 has 18 residues. The CDR3 loop reads CAWSVKRELAGVRNEQFF. As DNA, the CDR3 is TGTGCCTGGAGTGTTAAGCGGGAACTAGCGGGAGTTCGGAATGAGCAGTTCTTC.

The chain is built from TRBV6-5 and TRBJ2-1; 7 bases fit TRBD2. This CDR3 spans 14 amino acids. The germline CDR1 and CDR2 sequences are MNHEY and SVGAGI. V lost 2 bases and J lost 8; bases outside the gene matches: 6. The CDR3 is CASSYTRLAYEQFF. The CDR3 DNA reads TGTGCCAGCAGTTACACCCGACTAGCCTATGAGCAGTTCTTC.

This chain joins TRBV5-4 and TRBJ1-2; D not certain. This CDR3 has 13 residues. Germline CDR1 reads SGHNT; CDR2 reads YYREEE (reference sequence). V was shortened by 3 bases and J by 4 bases, with 10 bases between the two germline ends. As DNA, the CDR3 is TGTGCCAGCAGCTCGAGCTTTTTCTATGGCTACACCTTC. This codes for CASSSSFFYGYTF.

The genes are TRBV5-4 and TRBJ2-1; no clear D. The germline V gene encodes CDR1 SGHNT and CDR2 YYREEE (reference sequence). There are 16 residues in the CDR3. The DNA for the CDR3 is TGTGTCTACGGTAACCAAATATTGAGCTCCTACAATGAGCAGTTCTTC. Protein: CVYGNQILSSYNEQFF.

This chain links TRBV7-8 with TRBJ1-2; the D is unclear. The germline V gene encodes CDR1 SGHVS and CDR2 FQNEAQ. The CDR3 loop spans 14 amino acids. V was cut by 1 base and J by 4 bases, with 10 bases left in between. The CDR3, as DNA: TGTGCCAGCAGCTTAGACTTACAGTCCTATGGCTACACCTTC. As protein: CASSLDLQSYGYTF. Variable domain in full (rest from reference TRBV7-8 and TRBJ1-2): GAGVSQSPRYKVAKRGQDVALRCDPISGHVSLFWYQQALGQGPEFLTYFQNEAQLDKSGLPSDRFFAERPEGSVSTLKIQRTQQEDSAVYLCASSLDLQSYGYTFGSGTRLTVV.

This chain uses TRBV4-2 with TRBJ2-4; TRBD1 agrees at 8 bases. Germline V lookup: CDR1 LGHNA, CDR2 YNFKEQ. The CDR3 is made up of 19 amino acids. After removal of 1 base from V and 0 bases from J, the junction contained 11 bases not matched to a gene. The CDR3 region is CASSQGLGQATLAKNIQYF. In nucleotides, the CDR3 is TGTGCCAGCAGCCAAGGGTTGGGACAGGCGACTTTAGCCAAAAACATTCAGTACTTC.

The chain recombines TRBV13 with TRBJ2-3, with 12 bases lining up with TRBD2. The CDR3 contains 18 residues. Trimming cost V 2 bases and J 2 bases; bases outside gene matches: 8. The V gene's germline CDR1 is PRHDT and CDR2 FYEKMQ (reference sequence). CDR3 DNA: TGTGCCAGCAGCTTAAAGACTAGCGGGAGTGGGGTCACAGATACGCAGTATTTT. This sequence encodes CASSLKTSGSGVTDTQYF.

This sequence joins TRBV29-1 and TRBJ1-1, with a tentative D call TRBD1 (5 bases). V lost 6 bases to trimming and J lost 3 bases, with 14 bases between them. Germline V gives CDR1 SQVTM, CDR2 ANQGSEA. The length of the CDR3 is 13 residues. CDR3 protein: CSVSWGEDTEAFF. The CDR3 DNA is TGCAGCGTATCTTGGGGGGAGGACACTGAAGCTTTCTTT.

This chain joins TRBV19 and TRBJ2-2; tentative D call: TRBD2 (5 bases). The V end lost 1 base, the J end lost 7 bases, and 7 bases lay between the germline ends. Germline lookup yields CDR1 LNHDA and CDR2 SQIVND (reference sequence). The CDR3 loop spans 13 amino acids. This chain's CDR3 is CASSIVGGGELFF. The CDR3 DNA reads as TGTGCCAGTAGTATAGTAGGAGGCGGGGAGCTGTTTTTT.